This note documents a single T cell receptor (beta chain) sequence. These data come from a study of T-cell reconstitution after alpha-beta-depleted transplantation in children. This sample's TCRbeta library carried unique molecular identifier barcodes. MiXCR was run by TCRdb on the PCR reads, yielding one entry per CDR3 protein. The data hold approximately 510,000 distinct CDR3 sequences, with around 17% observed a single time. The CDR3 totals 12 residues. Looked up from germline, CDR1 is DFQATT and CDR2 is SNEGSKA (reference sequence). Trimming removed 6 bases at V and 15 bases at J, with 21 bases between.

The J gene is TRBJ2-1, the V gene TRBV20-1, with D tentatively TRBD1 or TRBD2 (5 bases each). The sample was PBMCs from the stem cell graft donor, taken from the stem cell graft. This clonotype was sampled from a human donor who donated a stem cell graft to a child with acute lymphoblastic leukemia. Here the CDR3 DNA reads TGCAGTGCCCATCGGGACCCCAACGGTTGGTTCTTC. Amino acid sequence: CSAHRDPNGWFF.